The clone carrying this TCR beta chain has more than one count but fewer than ten. The sample originates from a study of blood T cell repertoires in COVID-19. On the study more broadly: Material from acute and convalescent COVID-19 was sourced from the United States, Italy and Spain.

The CDR3 loop spans 15 amino acids. Only in-frame clones appear in the TCRdb table, and some are missing; sequencing was by immunoSEQ multiplex PCR. Of fewer than 250,000 clones in the sample, roughly four fifths were seen once. The rearrangement joins TRBV21-1 to TRBJ1-4. TRBV21-1 corresponds to a pseudogene. This TCR was recovered from a woman aged 45-65 years with acute or convalescent COVID-19. Sequencing was performed on peripheral blood. CDR3 nucleotide sequence: TGTGCCAGCAGCAAAGGGGCGGGGACGGGCGAAAAACTGTTTTTT. As protein: CASSKGAGTGEKLFF.